One and the same sample provided the 13 T cell receptor beta chains below, sequenced in a study of shared clonotypes between healthy human individuals. Assay used: immunoSEQ multiplex PCR; TCRdb lists only in-frame clones, some missing. The sample has about 700,000 clones, approximately 79% seen once. The material sequenced was memory CD4+ T cells sorted from blood. The subset was: CD45RA-negative fraction. The source is a woman aged 30 to 39 in good health.

The gene calls are TRBV20-1 and TRBJ1-1; possibly TRBD1 for D (6 bases). The germline gives CDR1 DFQATT, CDR2 SNEGSKA (reference sequence). This CDR3 spans 11 amino acids. V was shortened by 6 bases and J by 7 bases, with 12 bases between the two germline ends. The CDR3 DNA reads as TGCAGTGCCAAGAGACAGGATGAAGCTTTCTTT. Protein sequence: CSAKRQDEAFF.

This clone has a handful of counts. This chain connects TRBV9 to TRBJ1-1; D is unclear. The CDR3 is made up of 13 amino acids. Germline V lookup: CDR1 SGDLS, CDR2 YYNGEE. Trimming took 2 bases from V and 2 from J, leaving 7 bases between them. CDR3 nucleotide sequence: TGTGCCAGCAGCGTGTTAGCTAACACTGAAGCTTTCTTT. It encodes CASSVLANTEAFF.

The chain couples TRBV5-1 to TRBJ2-7, with 8 bases that match TRBD2. V gave up 0 bases and J gave up 3 bases; unmatched junction bases: 8. Germline V gene sequence: CDR1 SGHRS, CDR2 YFSETQ. This CDR3 comprises 16 residues. CDR3 in amino acids: CASSLDNSGTIYEQYF. The CDR3 coding sequence is TGCGCCAGCAGCTTGGATAATAGCGGGACGATCTACGAGCAGTACTTC.

The chain uses TRBV4-2 and TRBJ2-1; D gene unclear. This CDR3 contains 12 residues. Germline lookup yields CDR1 LGHNA and CDR2 YNFKEQ. V was pared by 4 bases and J by 5 bases, with 6 bases between. CDR3 region: CASSRHNNEQFF. The CDR3 DNA sequence: TGTGCCAGCAGCCGACATAACAATGAGCAGTTCTTC.

This clone was counted ten times or more. The rearrangement uses TRBV14 and TRBJ2-3, with 10 bases identical to TRBD2. J lost 5 bases, V lost 3 bases, and 8 bases had no gene match. Germline V CDR1 and CDR2: SGHDN, FVKESK. The CDR3 runs to 16 residues. The CDR3 sequence is CASSHLSGRAQDTQYF. The CDR3 DNA follows: TGTGCCAGCAGCCATCTCAGCGGGAGGGCCCAAGATACGCAGTATTTT.

The chain links TRBV5-1 to TRBJ2-7; TRBD2 agrees at 14 bases. CDR1 is SGHRS and CDR2 is YFSETQ in the germline V gene. This CDR3 is 20 amino acids long. The V segment lost 0 bases and the J segment 4 bases; nucleotides outside the gene matches: 15. For the CDR3, the DNA is TGCGCCAGCAGCTTGGGATTCGGACTAGCGGGAGGACCGTTAATTTACGAGCAGTACTTC. It yields the protein CASSLGFGLAGGPLIYEQYF.

The rearrangement uses TRBV5-1 and TRBJ2-7, with D perhaps matching TRBD1 or TRBD2 (6 bases each). This CDR3 is built from 16 residues. The V end was cut by 4 bases, the J end by 1 base, with 18 bases between. Germline CDR1 and CDR2: SGHRS and YFSETQ. The CDR3: CASSPGAPAGSYEQYF. CDR3 sequence (DNA): TGCGCCAGCAGCCCGGGGGCCCCCGCTGGGTCCTACGAGCAGTACTTC.

The J gene is TRBJ2-7, the V gene TRBV18; a possible D gene is TRBD1 (6 bases). Trimming removed 4 bases from V and 2 bases from J, with 12 bases in between. The CDR3 has 14 residues. Germline CDR1 reads KGHSH; CDR2 reads LQKENI. CDR3 in amino acids: CASSLRDNTYEQYF. CDR3 DNA: TGTGCCAGCTCACTCCGGGACAACACCTACGAGCAGTACTTC.

This chain uses TRBV5-6 with TRBJ1-2, with unresolved D. Germline assignment: CDR1 SGHDT and CDR2 YYEEEE. This CDR3 region has 15 residues. V shed 4 bases and J shed 0 bases, with 13 bases lying between them. The CDR3, as DNA: TGTGCCAGCAGCCGCCCATCCAGCGCTAACTATGGCTACACCTTC. This translates into CASSRPSSANYGYTF.

This clone was picked up one time. The rearrangement uses TRBV9 and TRBJ1-1; D possibly corresponds to TRBD1 (6 bases). The germline V and J ends were trimmed by 4 bases and 11 bases, with 21 bases remaining between them. This CDR3 is built from 14 residues. Germline V gene lookup returns CDR1 SGDLS and CDR2 YYNGEE. This CDR3 reads CASSPSEGHNAAFF. The CDR3 nucleotides read TGTGCCAGCAGCCCAAGTGAGGGACACAACGCGGCTTTCTTT.

The chain uses TRBV30 and TRBJ2-7; 7 bases map to TRBD2. CDR3 size: 14 residues. Per germline, CDR1 GTSNPN and CDR2 SVGIG (reference sequence). With V trimmed by 4 bases and J by 4 bases, 10 bases remained unmatched. For the CDR3, the DNA is TGTGCCTGGACAACCGGGACTACCAAGTACGAGCAGTACTTC. It specifies CAWTTGTTKYEQYF.

This clone was found once. V gene TRBV11-2 combines with J gene TRBJ2-3; 10 positions match TRBD2. The germline V gene has CDR1 SGHAT and CDR2 FQNNGV. Trimming cost V 5 bases and J 2 bases; bases outside gene matches: 4. The CDR3 length is 15 residues. Here the CDR3 DNA reads TGTGCCAGCAGCACTAGCGGGGATTACACAGATACGCAGTATTTT. Translation: CASSTSGDYTDTQYF.

The DNA for the CDR3 is TGTGCCACCAAACCTAGCGGGGGGGGCCGTGCCGGTACGCAGTATTTT. This gives the protein CATKPSGGGRAGTQYF. The chain has TRBV5-4 and TRBJ2-3; 12 bases agree with TRBD2. CDR1 and CDR2 from the germline V gene are SGHNT and YYREEE (reference sequence). Trimming cost V 9 bases and J 8 bases; bases outside gene matches: 16. The CDR3 extends over 16 amino acids.